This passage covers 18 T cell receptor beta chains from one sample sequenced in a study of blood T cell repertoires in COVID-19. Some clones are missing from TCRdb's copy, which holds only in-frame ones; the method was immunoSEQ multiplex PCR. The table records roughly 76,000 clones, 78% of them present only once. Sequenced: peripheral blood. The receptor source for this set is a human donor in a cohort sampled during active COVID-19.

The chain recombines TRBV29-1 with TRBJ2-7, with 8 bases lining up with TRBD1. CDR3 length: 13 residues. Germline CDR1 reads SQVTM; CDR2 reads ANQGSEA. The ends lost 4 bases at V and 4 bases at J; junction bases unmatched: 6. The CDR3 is CSVVGQGPYEQYF. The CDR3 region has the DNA TGCAGCGTTGTCGGACAGGGCCCTTACGAGCAGTACTTC.

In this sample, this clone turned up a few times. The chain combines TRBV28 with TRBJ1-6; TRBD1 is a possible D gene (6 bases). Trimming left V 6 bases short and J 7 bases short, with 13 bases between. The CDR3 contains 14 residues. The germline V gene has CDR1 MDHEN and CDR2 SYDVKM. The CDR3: CASRLQGRNSPLHF. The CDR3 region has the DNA TGTGCCAGCAGATTACAGGGTAGGAATTCACCCCTCCACTTT. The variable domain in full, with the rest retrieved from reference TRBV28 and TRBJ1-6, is DVKVTQSSRYLVKRTGEKVFLECVQDMDHENMFWYRQDPGLGLRLIYFSYDVKMKEKGDIPEGYSVSREKKERFSLILESASTNQTSMYLCASRLQGRNSPLHFGNGTRLTVT.

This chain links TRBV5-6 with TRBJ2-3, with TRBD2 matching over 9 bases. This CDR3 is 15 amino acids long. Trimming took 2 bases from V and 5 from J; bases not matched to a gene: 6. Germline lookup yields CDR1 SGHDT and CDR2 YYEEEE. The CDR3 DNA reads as TGTGCCAGCAGCTTTTTAGCGGGAGATAAAGATACGCAGTATTTT. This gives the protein CASSFLAGDKDTQYF.

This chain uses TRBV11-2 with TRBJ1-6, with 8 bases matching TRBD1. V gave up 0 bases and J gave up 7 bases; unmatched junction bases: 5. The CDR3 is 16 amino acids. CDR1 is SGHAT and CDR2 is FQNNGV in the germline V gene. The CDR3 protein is CASSLDRTGLNSPLHF. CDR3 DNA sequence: TGTGCCAGCAGCTTAGATCGGACAGGGTTGAATTCACCCCTCCACTTT.

CDR3 nucleotides: TGTGCCAGCTCACCACTGGGCGTGGAGACCCAGTACTTC. Its protein is CASSPLGVETQYF. This sequence joins TRBV18 and TRBJ2-5, with D uncertain. CDR1 KGHSH and CDR2 LQKENI come from the germline V gene. This CDR3 is 13 amino acids long. Trimming removed 1 base from V and 5 bases from J, with 8 bases in between.

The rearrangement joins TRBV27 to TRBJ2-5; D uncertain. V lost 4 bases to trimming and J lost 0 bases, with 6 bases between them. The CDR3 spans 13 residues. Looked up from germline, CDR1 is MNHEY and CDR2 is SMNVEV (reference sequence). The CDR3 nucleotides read TGTGCCAGCAGTTACTCGTACCAAGAGACCCAGTACTTC. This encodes CASSYSYQETQYF.

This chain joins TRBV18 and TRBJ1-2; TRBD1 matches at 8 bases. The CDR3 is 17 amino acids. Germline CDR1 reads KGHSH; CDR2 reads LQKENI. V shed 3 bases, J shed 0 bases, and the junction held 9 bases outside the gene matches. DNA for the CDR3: TGTGCCAGCTCACCGAGGGGTGACAGGGGCGCTAACTATGGCTACACCTTC. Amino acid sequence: CASSPRGDRGANYGYTF. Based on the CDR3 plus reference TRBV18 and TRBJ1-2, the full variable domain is NAGVMQNPRHLVRRRGQEARLRCSPMKGHSHVYWYRQLPEEGLKFMVYLQKENIIDESGMPKERFSAEFPKEGPSILRIQQVVRGDSAAYFCASSPRGDRGANYGYTFGSGTRLTVV.

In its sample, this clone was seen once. CDR3 DNA: TGTGCTAGTGGTCCGGGACTAGCGGCCTTCCAAGAGACCCAGTACTTC. It yields the protein CASGPGLAAFQETQYF. V and J are TRBV12-5 and TRBJ2-5, with 11 bases aligning to TRBD2. The CDR3 is 16 amino acids. Unmatched junction bases numbered 6, after V lost 5 bases and J lost 1 base. The germline CDR1 and CDR2 sequences are LGHNT and FRNRAP.

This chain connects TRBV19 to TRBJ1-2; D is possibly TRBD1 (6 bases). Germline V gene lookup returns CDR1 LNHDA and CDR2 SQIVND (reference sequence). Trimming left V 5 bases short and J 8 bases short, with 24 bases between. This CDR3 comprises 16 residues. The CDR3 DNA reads TGTGCCAGTAGTTCCCAGGGTATCAGGGGTCTGGAAGGCTACACCTTC. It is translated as CASSSQGIRGLEGYTF.

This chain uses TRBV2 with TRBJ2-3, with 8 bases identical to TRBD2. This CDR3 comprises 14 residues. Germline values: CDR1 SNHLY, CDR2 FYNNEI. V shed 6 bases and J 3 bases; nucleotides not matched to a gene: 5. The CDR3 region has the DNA TGTGCCAGCAGGCCAGCGGGAGCGACAGATACGCAGTATTTT. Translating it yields CASRPAGATDTQYF.

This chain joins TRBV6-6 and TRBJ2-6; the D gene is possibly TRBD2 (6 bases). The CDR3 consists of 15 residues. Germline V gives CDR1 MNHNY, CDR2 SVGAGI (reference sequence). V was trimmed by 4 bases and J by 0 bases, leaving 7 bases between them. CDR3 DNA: TGTGCCAGCAGTTTAGCGGTCTCTGGGGCCAACGTCCTGACTTTC. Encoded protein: CASSLAVSGANVLTF.

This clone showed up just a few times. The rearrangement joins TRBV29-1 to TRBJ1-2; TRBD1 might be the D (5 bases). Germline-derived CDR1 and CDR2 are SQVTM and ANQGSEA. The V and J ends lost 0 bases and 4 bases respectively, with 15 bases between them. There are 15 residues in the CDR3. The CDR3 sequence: CSVEDQGGGLYGYTF. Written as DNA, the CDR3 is TGCAGCGTTGAAGATCAGGGTGGCGGCCTCTATGGCTACACCTTC.

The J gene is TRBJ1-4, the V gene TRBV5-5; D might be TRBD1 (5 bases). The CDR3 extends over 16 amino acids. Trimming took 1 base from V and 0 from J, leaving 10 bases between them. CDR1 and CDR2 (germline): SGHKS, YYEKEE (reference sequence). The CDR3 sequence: CASSLRTQATNEKLFF. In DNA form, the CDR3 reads TGTGCCAGCAGCTTGCGGACACAGGCAACTAATGAAAAACTGTTTTTT.

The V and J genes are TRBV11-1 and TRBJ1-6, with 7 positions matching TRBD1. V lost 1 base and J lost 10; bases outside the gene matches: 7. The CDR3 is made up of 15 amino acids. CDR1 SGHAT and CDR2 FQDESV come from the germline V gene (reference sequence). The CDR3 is CASSLDRGKQSPLHF. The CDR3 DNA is TGTGCCAGCAGCTTAGACAGGGGCAAACAATCACCCCTCCACTTT.

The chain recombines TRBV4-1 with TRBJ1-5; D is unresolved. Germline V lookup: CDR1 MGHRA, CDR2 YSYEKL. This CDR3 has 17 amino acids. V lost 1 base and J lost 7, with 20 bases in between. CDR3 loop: CASSQAATEAAWQPQHF. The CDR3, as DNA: TGCGCCAGCAGCCAAGCGGCCACGGAGGCCGCTTGGCAGCCCCAGCATTTT.

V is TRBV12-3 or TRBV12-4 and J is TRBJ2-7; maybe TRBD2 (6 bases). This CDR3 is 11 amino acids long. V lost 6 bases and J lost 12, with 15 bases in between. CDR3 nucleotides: TGTGCCAGCAGCAACGGGGGTGGTCGGTACTTC. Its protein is CASSNGGGRYF.

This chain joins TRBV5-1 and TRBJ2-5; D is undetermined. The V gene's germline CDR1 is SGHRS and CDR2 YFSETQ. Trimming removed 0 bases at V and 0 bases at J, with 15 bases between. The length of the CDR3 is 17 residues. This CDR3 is CASSLAAVGEYQETQYF. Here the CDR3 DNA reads TGCGCCAGCAGCTTGGCCGCGGTAGGAGAGTACCAAGAGACCCAGTACTTC.

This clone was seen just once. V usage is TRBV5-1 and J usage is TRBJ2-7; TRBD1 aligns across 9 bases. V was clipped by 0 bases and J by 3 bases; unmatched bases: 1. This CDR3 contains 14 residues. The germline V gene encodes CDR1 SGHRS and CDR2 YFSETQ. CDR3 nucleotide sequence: TGCGCCAGCAGCTTGGGGGACAGGGACTACGAGCAGTACTTC. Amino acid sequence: CASSLGDRDYEQYF.